Below are 31 T cell receptor beta chains sequenced from a single sample in a study of identical twins. MiXCR was run by TCRdb on the 5' RACE reads, yielding one entry per CDR3 protein. Of roughly 490,000 distinct CDR3 sequences listed, around 15% were seen once; the top ten hold approximately 0.98%. The same sample was also studied in work on yellow fever vaccine responses in identical twins.

Sequenced: CD4+ T cells sorted from blood. These receptors originate from a woman aged 18-29 years in good health.

This chain joins TRBV4-1 and TRBJ2-1, with D maybe TRBD2 (6 bases). V was trimmed by 1 base and J by 0 bases, leaving 10 bases between them. The CDR3 totals 16 residues. Germline-derived CDR1 and CDR2 are MGHRA and YSYEKL. CDR3 region: CASSQGRGDSYNEQFF. CDR3 nucleotides: TGCGCCAGCAGCCAAGGACGCGGGGACTCCTACAATGAGCAGTTCTTC.

In its sample, this clonotype was seen many times. The rearrangement joins TRBV29-1 to TRBJ2-1, with 7 bases lining up with TRBD1. The CDR3 runs 10 residues. V lost 7 bases and J lost 10; bases outside the gene matches: 4. Looked up from germline, CDR1 is SQVTM and CDR2 is ANQGSEA. CDR3 bases: TGCAGCGCCCGGGACAGCGAGCAGTTCTTC. Protein: CSARDSEQFF.

The CDR3, as DNA: TGCAGTGCTAGGGAGGCGGCAGGCAATGAAAAACTGTTTTTT. Amino acids: CSAREAAGNEKLFF. This chain links TRBV20-1 with TRBJ1-4; D unresolved. The V end lost 3 bases, the J end lost 5 bases, and 13 bases lay between the germline ends. The CDR3 has 14 residues. Per the germline V gene, CDR1 is DFQATT and CDR2 is SNEGSKA (reference sequence).

This clonotype appeared many times. The chain recombines TRBV18 with TRBJ2-5; 8 bases line up with TRBD1. The CDR3 is 14 residues long. Germline V gives CDR1 KGHSH, CDR2 LQKENI. The V gene end was trimmed by 3 bases and the J gene end by 2 bases; junction bases not matched to a gene: 2. CDR3 protein: CASSPRQGQETQYF. In DNA, the CDR3 is TGTGCCAGCTCACCTCGACAGGGGCAAGAGACCCAGTACTTC.

CDR3 in DNA: TGTGCCAGCAGCGTAGCAGGAGGTGGCACTGAAGCTTTCTTT. Residues: CASSVAGGGTEAFF. V is TRBV9 and J is TRBJ1-1; unclear D gene. This CDR3 has 14 amino acids. In germline, CDR1 is SGDLS, CDR2 YYNGEE. The V end was cut by 0 bases, the J end by 4 bases, with 10 bases between.

This clonotype was recorded at least ten times. The CDR3 loop reads CASSLGVLVSYEQYF. CDR3 DNA: TGTGCCAGCAGCTTGGGAGTTCTCGTTTCCTACGAGCAGTACTTC. The chain couples TRBV5-6 to TRBJ2-7; no reliable D call. The germline V and J ends were trimmed by 0 bases and 1 base, with 11 bases remaining between them. Germline assignment: CDR1 SGHDT and CDR2 YYEEEE. The CDR3 is made up of 15 amino acids.

A few counts support this clonotype. J is TRBJ1-5 and V is TRBV3-1; weak D call: TRBD1 (5 bases). Deletions cut 1 base from V and 7 bases from J, with 8 bases between. This CDR3 is 13 amino acids long. The V gene's germline CDR1 is LGHDT and CDR2 YNNKEL (reference sequence). The DNA for the CDR3 is TGTGCCAGCAGCCAAGGGGGCTGGCAGCCCCAGCATTTT. Its translation: CASSQGGWQPQHF.

V and J are TRBV24-1 and TRBJ2-1, with D unclear. This CDR3 spans 12 amino acids. V was trimmed by 4 bases and J by 5 bases, leaving 5 bases between them. CDR1 KGHDR and CDR2 SFDVKD come from the germline V gene. CDR3 loop: CATSEGHNEQFF. In nucleotides, the CDR3 is TGTGCCACCAGTGAAGGGCACAATGAGCAGTTCTTC.

Ten or more counts support this clonotype. The chain carries TRBV12-3 or TRBV12-4 and TRBJ2-7; D might be TRBD2 (6 bases). Trimming shortened V by 3 bases and J by 6 bases, and 12 bases separated the two germline ends. This CDR3 has 13 residues. This CDR3 is CASSLQQTSEQYF. In DNA form, the CDR3 reads TGTGCCAGCAGTTTGCAACAGACTAGCGAGCAGTACTTC.

This clonotype was detected a few times. The chain is built from TRBV20-1 and TRBJ2-1; TRBD2 is a possible D gene (6 bases). V was shortened by 1 base and J by 4 bases, with 11 bases between the two germline ends. Germline V gene sequence: CDR1 DFQATT, CDR2 SNEGSKA (reference sequence). The CDR3 is 14 amino acids. Written as DNA, the CDR3 is TGCAGTGCTAGAGGGGGCGCGGGGTACAATGAGCAGTTCTTC. The encoded protein is CSARGGAGYNEQFF.

This CDR3 reads CAWNRGLGETQYF. CDR3 sequence (DNA): TGTGCCTGGAATCGAGGGCTCGGAGAGACCCAGTACTTC. This chain connects TRBV30 to TRBJ2-5; a possible D gene is TRBD2 (5 bases). CDR3 length equals 13 residues. Germline CDR1 GTSNPN, CDR2 SVGIG (reference sequence). V was pared by 4 bases and J by 4 bases, with 13 bases between.

This clonotype was counted a few times. The V call is TRBV4-3, the J call TRBJ2-2; 11 nucleotides match TRBD1. The CDR3 has 16 amino acids. Trimming cost V 1 base and J 8 bases; bases outside gene matches: 6. The germline gives CDR1 LGHNA, CDR2 YSLEER. CDR3 sequence reads: CASSQGTGGLRGELFF. The CDR3 DNA is TGCGCCAGCAGCCAAGGGACAGGGGGCCTAAGAGGGGAGCTGTTTTTT.

This clonotype was seen repeatedly, ten times or more. CDR3 coding DNA: TGCAGCGTTAGGGCGGGAGATGGGAAAAACATTCAGTACTTC. Translated, it gives CSVRAGDGKNIQYF. This chain links TRBV29-1 with TRBJ2-4, with TRBD2 matching 7 bases. The ends lost 5 bases at V and 4 bases at J; junction bases unmatched: 8. The CDR3 is 14 residues long. CDR1 is SQVTM, CDR2 ANQGSEA, per germline.

The chain carries TRBV5-1 and TRBJ2-3; 13 nucleotides agree with TRBD2. The germline V gene encodes CDR1 SGHRS and CDR2 YFSETQ. With V trimmed by 3 bases and J by 0 bases, 7 bases remained unmatched. This CDR3 comprises 18 residues. The CDR3 DNA sequence: TGCGCCAGCAGCTCAAGGGGACTAGCGGGGACTAGCACAGATACGCAGTATTTT. It specifies CASSSRGLAGTSTDTQYF.

This clonotype was recorded a few times. This rearrangement joins TRBV20-1 to TRBJ2-6; unclear D gene. V was cut by 6 bases and J by 6 bases, with 12 bases left in between. This CDR3 spans 13 amino acids. Per germline, CDR1 DFQATT and CDR2 SNEGSKA (reference sequence). This CDR3 reads CSASPGLANVLTF. The CDR3 bases are TGCAGTGCCAGCCCCGGCCTGGCCAACGTCCTGACTTTC.

This clonotype turned up a few times. The rearrangement uses TRBV4-3 and TRBJ2-1, with TRBD2 matching over 10 bases. This CDR3 is 16 amino acids long. Germline-derived CDR1 and CDR2 are LGHNA and YSLEER. V lost 5 bases and J lost 3; bases outside the gene matches: 7. Here the CDR3 reads CASSGAGGPDYNEQFF. The CDR3 DNA follows: TGCGCCAGCAGCGGAGCGGGAGGGCCTGACTACAATGAGCAGTTCTTC.

This clonotype was counted between two and nine times. This chain joins TRBV6-1 and TRBJ2-3; TRBD1 or TRBD2 may be the D gene (5 bases each). Trimming stripped 7 bases from V and 5 bases from J, with 16 bases between. This CDR3 region has 14 residues. Germline V gives CDR1 MNHNS, CDR2 SASEGT. Here the CDR3 reads CASTHGAVGDTQYF. CDR3 coding DNA: TGTGCCAGCACCCACGGGGCGGTGGGAGATACGCAGTATTTT.

This clonotype has a handful of counts. The chain combines TRBV7-9 with TRBJ2-3, with D unresolved. The germline CDR1 and CDR2 sequences are SEHNR and FQNEAQ (reference sequence). Trimming shortened V by 5 bases and J by 2 bases, and 20 bases separated the two germline ends. The CDR3 is made up of 17 amino acids. DNA of the CDR3: TGTGCCAGCAGCCCTCGAGTCTTCGGCGCAACCACAGATACGCAGTATTTT. Translating gives CASSPRVFGATTDTQYF.

The rearrangement links TRBV30 to TRBJ1-6; no clear D gene. The germline V and J ends were trimmed by 1 base and 7 bases, with 8 bases remaining between them. From germline, CDR1 is GTSNPN and CDR2 SVGIG (reference sequence). The CDR3 has 13 amino acids. The CDR3 DNA reads as TGTGCCTGGAGTGGAGGGTACAATTCACCCCTCCACTTT. Translation gives CAWSGGYNSPLHF.

This chain uses TRBV12-5 with TRBJ2-1, with TRBD1 identical over 8 bases. The CDR3 contains 17 residues. Germline CDR1 LGHNT, CDR2 FRNRAP. V trimming: 0 bases; J trimming: 4 bases; junction bases outside the gene matches: 8. The CDR3 DNA reads TGTGCTAGTGGTTTGGTACGGGGGACAGGCCCTTACAATGAGCAGTTCTTC. Amino acid sequence: CASGLVRGTGPYNEQFF.

Ten or more counts support this clonotype. The gene calls are TRBV24-1 and TRBJ2-5; no definite D call. V was cut by 3 bases and J by 2 bases, with 12 bases left in between. The CDR3 sequence is 15 residues long. Germline V gives CDR1 KGHDR, CDR2 SFDVKD. The CDR3 reads CATSDTRTAQETQYF. The CDR3 DNA reads TGTGCCACCAGTGATACCAGGACGGCTCAAGAGACCCAGTACTTC.

Only a few counts were recorded for this clonotype. The CDR3 DNA reads as TGTGCCAGCAGAGGGACCAACTCTGGAAACACCATATATTTT. Residues: CASRGTNSGNTIYF. This chain links TRBV6-1 with TRBJ1-3, with a possible D match to TRBD1 (5 bases). V was pared by 6 bases and J by 0 bases, with 9 bases between. Germline CDR1 reads MNHNS; CDR2 reads SASEGT. The CDR3 contains 14 residues.

J is TRBJ1-5 and V is TRBV20-1, with D maybe TRBD1 (6 bases). Trimming pared 5 bases from V and 5 bases from J, leaving 16 bases between. CDR3 size: 14 residues. Germline values: CDR1 DFQATT, CDR2 SNEGSKA (reference sequence). In nucleotides, the CDR3 is TGCAGTGCTTGGGCAGGGGAGGGGTATCAGCCCCAGCATTTT. Residues: CSAWAGEGYQPQHF.

The chain links TRBV20-1 to TRBJ2-7; 9 bases map to TRBD2. Germline values: CDR1 DFQATT, CDR2 SNEGSKA (reference sequence). The V gene end was trimmed by 5 bases and the J gene end by 2 bases; junction bases not matched to a gene: 4. The CDR3 runs 13 residues. CDR3 loop: CSAPASGTYEQYF. CDR3 nucleotides: TGCAGTGCTCCAGCTAGCGGGACCTACGAGCAGTACTTC.

There are a few counts of this clonotype. The chain recombines TRBV6-2 or TRBV6-3 with TRBJ2-1; D might be TRBD2 (5 bases). V lost 1 base and J lost 0, with 7 bases in between. The CDR3 has 15 amino acids. Per the germline V gene, CDR1 is MNHEY and CDR2 is SVGEGT. CDR3 bases: TGTGCCAGCAGTTACTGGGAGAGCTCCTACAATGAGCAGTTCTTC. It encodes CASSYWESSYNEQFF.

This clonotype was seen more than once but under ten times. V usage is TRBV28 and J usage is TRBJ2-6, with 9 bases aligning to TRBD1. Unmatched junction bases numbered 4, after V lost 8 bases and J lost 2 bases. This CDR3 comprises 15 residues. Per the germline V gene, CDR1 is MDHEN and CDR2 is SYDVKM. The chain's CDR3 is CASLTGGAGANVLTF. CDR3 sequence (DNA): TGTGCCAGCCTAACAGGGGGCGCTGGGGCCAACGTCCTGACTTTC.

This clonotype occurred a few times. DNA for the CDR3: TGTGCCAGCAGCCTTTATCTCGGTGGAGAGACCCAGTACTTC. Amino acids: CASSLYLGGETQYF. This rearrangement joins TRBV7-2 to TRBJ2-5; no firm D call. CDR1 and CDR2 (germline): SGHTA, FQGNSA. Trimming pared 5 bases from V and 4 bases from J, leaving 14 bases between. The CDR3 extends over 14 amino acids.

The chain combines TRBV20-1 with TRBJ2-7, with 16 nucleotides matching TRBD2. This CDR3 has 15 residues. Trimming cost V 5 bases and J 5 bases; bases outside gene matches: 6. CDR1 DFQATT and CDR2 SNEGSKA come from the germline V gene (reference sequence). Here the CDR3 DNA reads TGCAGTGCTGTGGGGACTAGCGGGAGGGCCAACGAGCAGTACTTC. The encoded protein is CSAVGTSGRANEQYF.

The rearrangement uses TRBV6-5 and TRBJ1-1; weak D call: TRBD1 (5 bases). V lost 2 bases to trimming and J lost 4 bases, with 11 bases between them. The CDR3 is made up of 14 amino acids. CDR1 MNHEY and CDR2 SVGAGI come from the germline V gene. As DNA, the CDR3 is TGTGCCAGCAGTTACGTGGGGGGAGGCACTGAAGCTTTCTTT. This gives the protein CASSYVGGGTEAFF.

This chain connects TRBV12-3 or TRBV12-4 to TRBJ2-7, with TRBD2 matching 10 bases. V lost 7 bases and J lost 7; bases outside the gene matches: 10. CDR3 size: 14 residues. CDR3 coding DNA: TGTGCCAGCACCCCGGGACTAGCGAGTCGTGAGCAGTACTTC. Translating it yields CASTPGLASREQYF.

This clonotype showed up just a few times. The chain joins TRBV7-8 to TRBJ1-1; 7 bases agree with TRBD1. V dropped 4 bases and J dropped 0; count of bases not matched to a gene: 5. The CDR3 consists of 15 residues. The germline V gene has CDR1 SGHVS and CDR2 FQNEAQ. CDR3 residues: CASSSGGGMNTEAFF. CDR3 DNA: TGTGCCAGCAGCTCAGGGGGAGGAATGAACACTGAAGCTTTCTTT.